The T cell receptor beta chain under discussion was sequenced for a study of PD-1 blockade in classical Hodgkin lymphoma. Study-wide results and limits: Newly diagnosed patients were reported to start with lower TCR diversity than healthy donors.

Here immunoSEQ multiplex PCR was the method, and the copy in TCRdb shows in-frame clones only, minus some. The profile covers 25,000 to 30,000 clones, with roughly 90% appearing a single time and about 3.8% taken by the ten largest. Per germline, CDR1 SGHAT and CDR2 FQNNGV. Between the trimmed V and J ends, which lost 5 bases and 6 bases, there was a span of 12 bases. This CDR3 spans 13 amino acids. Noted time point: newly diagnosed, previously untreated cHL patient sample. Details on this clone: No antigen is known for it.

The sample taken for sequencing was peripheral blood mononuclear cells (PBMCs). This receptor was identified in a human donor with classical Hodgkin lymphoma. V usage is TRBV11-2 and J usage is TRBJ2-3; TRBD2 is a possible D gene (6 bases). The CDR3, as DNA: TGTGCCAGCAGCCCGCGGGGACTTGATACGCAGTATTTT. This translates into CASSPRGLDTQYF.